What follows describes a single T cell receptor beta chain. Its target is not known. The sample carries other DNA sequences with the same CDR3. TCRdb keeps only in-frame clones here, not all; method: immunoSEQ multiplex PCR. The table shows some 2,000,000 clones, with 90% to 95% occurring only once. The sample is drawn from a study of shared clonotypes between healthy human individuals. Splitting the CD4+ cells yielded a CD45RA+ naive subset and a CD45RA-negative memory subset. The CDR3 extends over 13 amino acids. V was shortened by 6 bases and J by 4 bases, with 10 bases between the two germline ends. Germline assignment: CDR1 MGHDK and CDR2 SYGVNS. Broader study findings: Memory subsets generally showed smaller estimated richness than naive subsets did. Inspection by rarefaction showed sorted-subset sequencing to be incomplete despite large depth. The sharing of 5% to 6.5% of naive CD4 clonotypes was seen across a few donors.

This receptor was taken from a man younger than 30 in good health. The rearrangement uses TRBV25-1 and TRBJ1-5, with D possibly TRBD1 on 5 matching bases. The sequencing input was naive CD4+ T cells sorted from blood. This sample's subset: CD45RA+ positively selected. The CDR3 DNA reads TGTGCCAGCAGGGGGCAGGGTAATCAGCCCCAGCATTTT. This encodes CASRGQGNQPQHF.